What follows are 15 T cell receptor beta chains derived from one specimen sequenced in a study of neurological immune-mediated disorders. TCRdb re-called the 5' RACE reads through MiXCR, storing one row per CDR3 protein. The sample has 49,000 or so distinct CDR3 sequences, around 4.5% seen once. The specimen was PBMCs. The receptor source for this set is an older woman with multiple sclerosis.

This clonotype has a count of ten or more. The chain uses TRBV4-3 and TRBJ1-4, with 7 bases matching TRBD1. The V and J ends lost 0 bases and 3 bases, in that order; junction bases with no gene match: 1. The CDR3 has 15 amino acids. Germline lookup yields CDR1 LGHNA and CDR2 YSLEER. CDR3 protein: CASSQEGTANEKLFF. As DNA, the CDR3 is TGCGCCAGCAGCCAAGAGGGGACAGCTAATGAAAAACTGTTTTTT.

This clonotype was seen more than once but under ten times. V is TRBV12-3 or TRBV12-4 and J is TRBJ2-7, with D hard to call. The CDR3 is made up of 13 amino acids. V was pared by 1 base and J by 8 bases, with 12 bases between. CDR3 loop: CASSLVLVSKQYV. In DNA, the CDR3 is TGTGCCAGCAGTTTAGTTCTCGTTTCCAAGCAGTACGTC.

Ten or more counts support this clonotype. The rearrangement uses TRBV10-3 and TRBJ1-2; 8 bases match TRBD1. This CDR3 region has 14 residues. The J segment lost 4 bases and the V segment lost 6 bases, leaving 7 bases of the junction unmatched. Per germline, CDR1 ENHRY and CDR2 SYGVKD. The CDR3 nucleotides read TGTGCCATCAGCCCAGGGGGCCGGCGCTATGGCTACACCTTC. It encodes CAISPGGRRYGYTF.

In its sample, this clonotype was seen a few times. The junction departs from the called germline gene at one end, perhaps through a read error. This rearrangement joins TRBV5-1 to TRBJ1-6; D is ambiguous. Germline V lookup: CDR1 SGHRS, CDR2 YFSETQ. CDR3 length: 15 amino acids. Written as DNA, the CDR3 is TGCGCCAGCAGCTCGGGAGTGCCTGGCTATTCACCCCTCAACTTT. Translated: CASSSGVPGYSPLNF.

This clonotype was seen many times. V usage is TRBV15 and J usage is TRBJ1-5; D is undetermined. Germline lookup yields CDR1 LNHNV and CDR2 YYDKDF (reference sequence). The V gene lost 4 bases and the J gene lost 0 bases, with 1 base spanning the gap. CDR3 length: 12 amino acids. CDR3 amino acids: CATSISNQPQHF. The CDR3 nucleotides are TGTGCCACCAGCATTAGCAATCAGCCCCAGCATTTT.

This clonotype has at least ten counts. The chain has TRBV3-1 and TRBJ1-2; tentatively, D is TRBD1 (5 bases). This CDR3 is 14 amino acids long. CDR1 is LGHDT, CDR2 YNNKEL, per germline (reference sequence). V lost 6 bases and J 4 bases, leaving 15 bases between the germline ends. The CDR3 sequence is CASSPGQEPYGYTF. The CDR3 nucleotides read TGTGCCAGCAGTCCAGGGCAGGAGCCCTATGGCTACACCTTC. Full variable domain (missing parts from reference TRBV3-1 and TRBJ1-2): DTAVSQTPKYLVTQMGNDKSIKCEQNLGHDTMYWYKQDSKKFLKIMFSYNNKELIINETVPNRFSPKSPDKAHLNLHINSLELGDSAVYFCASSPGQEPYGYTFGSGTRLTVV.

Ten or more counts support this clonotype. This rearrangement joins TRBV20-1 to TRBJ2-3; no clear D. The V end lost 3 bases, the J end lost 2 bases, and 6 bases lay between the germline ends. Germline CDR1 DFQATT, CDR2 SNEGSKA (reference sequence). The CDR3 runs to 12 residues. CDR3 sequence: CSASDNTDTQYF. CDR3 bases: TGCAGTGCTAGCGACAACACAGATACGCAGTATTTT.

This clonotype was seen at least ten times. This rearrangement joins TRBV29-1 to TRBJ2-7; 10 bases match TRBD1. This CDR3 comprises 15 residues. Germline V gene sequence: CDR1 SQVTM, CDR2 ANQGSEA. The J segment lost 4 bases and the V segment lost 7 bases, leaving 13 bases of the junction unmatched. The CDR3 DNA follows: TGCAGCGCTGTATCCCAGGACAGGGGGAAATACGAGCAGTACTTC. It codes for CSAVSQDRGKYEQYF.

In this sample, this clonotype turned up many times. This chain joins TRBV7-9 and TRBJ2-7; D uncertain. The germline gives CDR1 SEHNR, CDR2 FQNEAQ (reference sequence). Trimming removed 5 bases from V and 4 bases from J, with 15 bases in between. The CDR3 totals 14 residues. This CDR3 is CASSAPGQRYEQYV. As DNA, the CDR3 is TGTGCCAGCAGCGCACCGGGTCAGAGATACGAGCAGTACGTC.

A remark on this clonotype: One junction end does not reproduce the germline sequence, and a read error may be involved. The chain combines TRBV20-1 with TRBJ2-5; unclear D gene. From germline, CDR1 is DFQATT and CDR2 SNEGSKA (reference sequence). This CDR3 is 15 amino acids long. In DNA, the CDR3 is TGCAGTGCCAAACGGCAGGCACCGTCCCAAGAGACCAAGTACTTC. This sequence encodes CSAKRQAPSQETKYF.

This clonotype was recorded many times. V gene TRBV20-1 combines with J gene TRBJ2-1; TRBD2 aligns across 10 bases. The CDR3 runs 16 residues. Trimming took 5 bases from V and 0 from J; bases not matched to a gene: 7. Germline CDR1 DFQATT, CDR2 SNEGSKA (reference sequence). The CDR3 spells CSAPKGTSVSYNEQFF. The CDR3 DNA follows: TGCAGTGCTCCGAAAGGGACTAGCGTCTCCTACAATGAGCAGTTCTTC.

This clonotype has at least ten counts. Compared with germline, one end of the junction differs, possibly owing to a read error. The J gene is TRBJ2-2, the V gene TRBV7-9; D ambiguous. The CDR3 extends over 13 amino acids. CDR1 and CDR2 (germline): SEHNR, FQNEAQ (reference sequence). CDR3 loop: CASTLLSTGELFF. CDR3 bases: TGTGCCAGCACCTTACTGAGCACCGGGGAGCTGTTTTTT.

This clonotype was detected many times. The gene calls are TRBV7-2 and TRBJ2-1; tentatively, D is TRBD1 (5 bases). The V end lost 2 bases, the J end lost 4 bases, and 15 bases lay between the germline ends. The CDR3 has 16 residues. CDR1 SGHTA and CDR2 FQGNSA come from the germline V gene. The chain's CDR3 is CASSLTGAKIYNEQFF. Written as DNA, the CDR3 is TGTGCCAGCAGCTTAACAGGCGCGAAAATATACAATGAGCAGTTCTTC.

V is TRBV11-3 and J is TRBJ2-7; no firm D call. CDR1 SGHNT and CDR2 YENEEA come from the germline V gene. CDR3 length equals 14 residues. Trimming pared 1 base from V and 4 bases from J, leaving 11 bases between. CDR3 nucleotide sequence: TGTGCCAGCAGCTTAGTAGGGAAAGGGTACGAGCAGTACGTC. As protein: CASSLVGKGYEQYV.

This clonotype was seen repeatedly, ten times or more. The rearrangement uses TRBV28 and TRBJ2-7; 12 nucleotides agree with TRBD2. The CDR3 has 14 residues. Germline V gene sequence: CDR1 MDHEN, CDR2 SYDVKM. The J segment lost 4 bases and the V segment lost 6 bases, leaving 4 bases of the junction unmatched. In DNA, the CDR3 is TGTGCCAGCAGGGGACTAGCGGGCGTGTACGAGCAGTACGTC. As protein: CASRGLAGVYEQYV.